This T cell receptor (beta chain) is drawn from a study of T cells in Graves' hyperthyroidism and ophthalmopathy. V dropped 6 bases and J dropped 4 bases, with 21 bases sitting between them. Germline CDR1 MNHNS, CDR2 SASEGT. This CDR3 spans 16 amino acids. Ten or more counts support this clonotype. Authors of the study amplified TCR beta CDR3 regions from RNA transcripts. TCR CDR3 underwent first-round RT-PCR with the HTBI primer set. In TCRdb, the multiplex PCR reads were re-called with MiXCR into one record per CDR3 protein. The repertoire holds 480,000 or so distinct CDR3 sequences, with around 14% as singletons.

Sequenced: blood. V usage is TRBV6-1 and J usage is TRBJ1-2; no clear D gene. This clonotype was sampled from a woman aged 18-30 years with Graves' hyperthyroidism. The CDR3: CASSEAGIQKGYGYTF. The CDR3 DNA sequence: TGTGCCAGCAGCGAGGCCGGGATCCAAAAGGGCTATGGCTACACCTTC.